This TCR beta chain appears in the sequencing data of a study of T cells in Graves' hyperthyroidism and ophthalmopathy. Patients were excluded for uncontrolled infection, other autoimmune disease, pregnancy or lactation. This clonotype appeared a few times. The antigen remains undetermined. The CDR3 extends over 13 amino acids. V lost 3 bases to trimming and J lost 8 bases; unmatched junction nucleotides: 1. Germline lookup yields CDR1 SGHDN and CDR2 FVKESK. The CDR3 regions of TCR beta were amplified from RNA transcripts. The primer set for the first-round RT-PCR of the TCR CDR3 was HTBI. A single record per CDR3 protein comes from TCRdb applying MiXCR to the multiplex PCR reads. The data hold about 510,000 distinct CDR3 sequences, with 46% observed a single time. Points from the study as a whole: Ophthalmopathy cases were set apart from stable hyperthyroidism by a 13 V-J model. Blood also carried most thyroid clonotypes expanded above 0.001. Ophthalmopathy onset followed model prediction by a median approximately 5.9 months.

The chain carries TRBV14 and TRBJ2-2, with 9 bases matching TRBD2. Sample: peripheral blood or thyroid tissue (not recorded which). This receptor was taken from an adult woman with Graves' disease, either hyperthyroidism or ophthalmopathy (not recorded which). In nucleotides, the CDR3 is TGTGCCAGCAGCCAGACTAGCGGAGGGGAGCTGTTTTTT. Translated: CASSQTSGGELFF. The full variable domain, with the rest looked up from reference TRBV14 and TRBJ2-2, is EAGVTQFPSHSVIEKGQTVTLRCDPISGHDNLYWYRRVMGKEIKFLLHFVKESKQDESGMPNNRFLAERTGGTYSTLKVQPAELEDSGVYFCASSQTSGGELFFGEGSRLTVL.